Listed below are T cell receptor beta chains from one sample, sequenced in a study of T cells in Graves' hyperthyroidism and ophthalmopathy. TCRdb recomputed calls from the multiplex PCR reads with MiXCR, one row per CDR3 protein. The sample contains hundreds of thousands of distinct CDR3 sequences, less than 15% of which appear only once. The sample taken for sequencing was blood. The source is a woman between 18 and 30 years old with Graves' hyperthyroidism. Both conserved end residues are trimmed from each CDR3. A clone size is listed for some rows: how often the clone was seen (once, few, many), or a class if it is expanded.

many,TRBV30,TRBJ2-5,AWSLGSGSLRKTQY
NA,TRBV14,TRBJ2-2,ASSRKGLALHNAKNTGELF
few,TRBV6-1,TRBJ2-7,ATQSPSAYEQY
NA,TRBV7-3,TRBJ1-1,ASSQPGSTEAF
many,TRBV30,TRBJ2-1,AWSAGAEINEQF
NA,TRBV7-3,TRBJ2-1,ASSPGSRAWDEQF
many,TRBV24-1,TRBJ2-5,ATSDRTSGRDETQY
many,TRBV28,TRBJ2-5,AIGGETQY
many,TRBV7-2,TRBJ2-7,ASSLRLAVREQY
NA,TRBV5-5,TRBJ2-3,ASSPSYSFMGTQY
many,TRBV6-5,TRBJ2-3,ASSYLGWNTDTQY
many,TRBV12-3/TRBV12-4,TRBJ1-6,ASSSDRGFSPLH
NA,TRBV28,TRBJ2-3,ASSPDRAATDTQY
few,TRBV10-1,TRBJ2-2,ASSELRSGELF
few,TRBV5-4,TRBJ2-3,ASSWRPDTQY
few,TRBV7-2,TRBJ2-2,ASSSTSYTGELF
NA,TRBV6-2/TRBV6-3,TRBJ2-1,ATTRNRGSGEQF
many,TRBV4-3,TRBJ2-1,ASSLGLTNNEQF
few,TRBV7-2,TRBJ2-3,ASSLGQGLVDTQY
few,TRBV27,TRBJ1-6,ASSLMGRTRTALH
NA,TRBV5-1,TRBJ2-7,ASSLDDRGGEQY
many,TRBV30,TRBJ1-1,AWIKSWASLRGNTEAF
few,TRBV19,TRBJ1-1,ASSIVGTAGTEAF
once,TRBV29-1,TRBJ2-3,SVVGTEDSSTDTQY
many,TRBV11-2,TRBJ1-2,ASDLGRGYGYT
NA,TRBV10-1,TRBJ2-7,ASSKTSGSFYEQY
many,TRBV2,TRBJ2-7,ASRPDPARYEQY
many,TRBV5-1,TRBJ1-1,ASSLELVNTEAF
many,TRBV20-1,TRBJ1-2,SAIEDTNYGYT
many,TRBV28,TRBJ2-1,ASTISRSYNEQF
many,TRBV12-3/TRBV12-4,TRBJ1-1,ASSFKGVRTEAF
many,TRBV2,TRBJ2-3,ASSRTRVDTQY
many,TRBV25-1,TRBJ2-2,ASSDGQGTRWGELF
many,TRBV20-1,TRBJ2-3,SARGWPGGAKRETQY
many,TRBV20-1,TRBJ2-7,SARDWAPGEQY
many,TRBV7-3,TRBJ2-7,ASSLSRGGPVEQY
few,TRBV19,TRBJ1-5,ASTSPGVLINQPQH
many,TRBV15,TRBJ2-7,ATSREGTSGSYEQY
NA,TRBV28,TRBJ2-3,ASSLVSNAQY
NA,TRBV13,TRBJ2-7,ASGTDPYEQY
many,TRBV20-1,TRBJ1-2,SARDRTRGERGYT
many,TRBV11-1,TRBJ2-5,ASSLLDGVQETQY
many,TRBV3-1,TRBJ2-2,ASSFIRGTGELF
many,TRBV29-1,TRBJ2-5,SVQGVHRDWETQY
few,TRBV28,TRBJ2-7,ASSVNRGWDEQY
many,TRBV20-1,TRBJ2-7,SARAPRRAGGDEQY
NA,TRBV27,TRBJ2-2,AILRDTGELF
many,TRBV11-2,TRBJ2-1,ASSLGSGGSYNEQF